These 17 T cell receptor beta chains originate from one sample sequenced in a study of blood T cell repertoires in COVID-19. The repertoire was sequenced with immunoSEQ multiplex PCR; TCRdb's copy has only in-frame clones and lacks some. This table holds approximately 200,000 clones, approximately 87% found once. Material: peripheral blood. These receptor sequences come from a person aged 65 to 85 with COVID-19, enrolled during active disease.

V usage is TRBV6-5 and J usage is TRBJ1-6, with D perhaps TRBD1 (6 bases). The CDR3 extends over 15 amino acids. CDR1 is MNHEY and CDR2 is SVGAGI in the germline V gene. V shed 4 bases and J shed 14 bases, with 21 bases lying between them. The DNA of the CDR3 is TGTGCCAGCAGTTTCCAGACAGGAAGACTGGTGTCCCTCCACTTT. It is translated as CASSFQTGRLVSLHF.

The chain carries TRBV11-2 and TRBJ2-7; 8 nucleotides match TRBD1. The CDR3 contains 13 residues. With 5 bases clipped from V and 2 bases from J, the junction kept 2 bases outside the gene matches. In germline, CDR1 is SGHAT, CDR2 FQNNGV. The DNA for the CDR3 is TGTGCCAGCAGCCTGACAGGGGCCTACGAGCAGTACTTC. Encoded protein: CASSLTGAYEQYF.

This rearrangement joins TRBV29-1 to TRBJ2-3, with a tentative D call TRBD1 (6 bases). Per the germline V gene, CDR1 is SQVTM and CDR2 is ANQGSEA. Deletions cut 4 bases from V and 3 bases from J, with 14 bases between. The length of the CDR3 is 14 residues. CDR3 protein: CSVVQGRETDTQYF. In DNA form, the CDR3 reads TGCAGCGTTGTGCAGGGGCGAGAAACAGATACGCAGTATTTT.

The chain is built from TRBV24-1 and TRBJ1-5, with 9 nucleotides matching TRBD1. This CDR3 is 16 amino acids long. Germline values: CDR1 KGHDR, CDR2 SFDVKD. Trimming removed 4 bases from V and 5 bases from J; junction bases left unmatched: 8. CDR3 DNA sequence: TGTGCCACCAGTGAGGACACAGGGGGCGGTTATCAGCCCCAGCATTTT. Amino acids: CATSEDTGGGYQPQHF.

The chain recombines TRBV7-3 with TRBJ1-1; D unresolved. V gave up 2 bases and J gave up 1 base, with 5 bases separating them. This CDR3 contains 13 residues. The germline gives CDR1 SGHTA, CDR2 FQGTGA. CDR3 sequence reads: CASSLGWNTEAFF. The CDR3 coding sequence is TGTGCCAGCAGCTTAGGCTGGAACACTGAAGCTTTCTTT.

This clone is a singleton in its sample. The chain combines TRBV11-1 with TRBJ2-7; 9 bases are a match to TRBD1. This CDR3 region has 14 residues. From germline, CDR1 is SGHAT and CDR2 FQDESV (reference sequence). The V and J ends lost 5 bases and 7 bases, in that order; junction bases with no gene match: 9. In nucleotides, the CDR3 is TGTGCCAGCAGCCGCACCGCCGGGACAGGGGAGCAGTACTTC. Protein sequence: CASSRTAGTGEQYF.

The CDR3 reads CASNYYTGELFF. CDR3 nucleotides: TGTGCCAGCAATTATTACACCGGGGAGCTGTTTTTT. The gene calls are TRBV12-3 or TRBV12-4 and TRBJ2-2; D remains ambiguous. The CDR3 contains 12 residues. V lost 7 bases and J lost 3, with 6 bases in between.

Note on this clone: The same CDR3 is also encoded by other DNA sequences in this sample. The rearrangement uses TRBV28 and TRBJ1-4; tentative D call: TRBD1 (6 bases). Looked up from germline, CDR1 is MDHEN and CDR2 is SYDVKM. The CDR3 loop spans 15 amino acids. V dropped 6 bases and J dropped 3 bases, with 14 bases sitting between them. CDR3 nucleotides: TGTGCCAGCAGCCCCTCGACAGGTCCTAATGAAAAACTGTTTTTT. This codes for CASSPSTGPNEKLFF.

This rearrangement joins TRBV7-9 to TRBJ1-1, with D hard to call. Trimming removed 4 bases at V and 3 bases at J, with 3 bases between. In germline, CDR1 is SEHNR, CDR2 FQNEAQ (reference sequence). The CDR3 consists of 11 residues. CDR3 sequence reads: CASSSYTEAFF. The CDR3 DNA reads TGTGCCAGCAGCTCCTACACTGAAGCTTTCTTT. Supplemented by reference TRBV7-9 and TRBJ1-1, the full variable domain reads DTGVSQNPRHKITKRGQNVTFRCDPISEHNRLYWYRQTLGQGPEFLTYFQNEAQLEKSRLLSDRFSAERPKGSFSTLEIQRTEQGDSAMYLCASSSYTEAFFGQGTRLTVV.

V and J are TRBV19 and TRBJ1-6; 10 nucleotides agree with TRBD1. J was trimmed by 8 bases and V by 6 bases; bases with no gene match: 4. CDR3 length equals 14 residues. CDR1 LNHDA and CDR2 SQIVND come from the germline V gene (reference sequence). The CDR3 DNA reads TGTGCCAGTAGCCGGGACAGGGGTTATTCACCCCTCCACTTT. Protein sequence: CASSRDRGYSPLHF.

DNA for the CDR3: TGTGCCTGGCGGCAGGTCCCTCCGCTCGGCACTGAAGCTTTCTTT. Translated: CAWRQVPPLGTEAFF. The gene calls are TRBV30 and TRBJ1-1; D is uncertain. V lost 5 bases and J lost 4, with 20 bases in between. Germline V gene sequence: CDR1 GTSNPN, CDR2 SVGIG (reference sequence). CDR3 length: 15 amino acids.

The rearrangement links TRBV9 to TRBJ1-6; D not resolved. Germline CDR1 SGDLS, CDR2 YYNGEE. Trimming left V 0 bases short and J 12 bases short, with 13 bases between. CDR3 length: 14 residues. In DNA form, the CDR3 reads TGTGCCAGCAGCGTAGGTTGGGAGGATTTACCCCTCCACTTT. Translation gives CASSVGWEDLPLHF.

This chain uses TRBV30 with TRBJ2-3, with 7 bases lining up with TRBD1. Per the germline V gene, CDR1 is GTSNPN and CDR2 is SVGIG (reference sequence). There are 13 residues in the CDR3. The junction had 6 bases not matched to a gene; V was cut back by 7 bases and J by 2 bases. The CDR3 loop reads CALEGADTDTQYF. In nucleotides, the CDR3 is TGTGCCTTAGAGGGGGCCGACACAGATACGCAGTATTTT. The full variable domain, in which reference TRBV30 and TRBJ2-3 provide the parts outside the CDR3, is SQTIHQWPATLVQPVGSPLSLECTVEGTSNPNLYWYRQAAGRGLQLLFYSVGIGQISSEVPQNLSASRPQDRQFILSSKKLLLSDSGFYLCALEGADTDTQYFGPGTRLTVL.

The rearrangement uses TRBV28 and TRBJ1-5; D might be TRBD1 (5 bases). The CDR3 sequence is 14 residues long. Germline CDR1 reads MDHEN; CDR2 reads SYDVKM. V dropped 10 bases and J dropped 2 bases, with 15 bases sitting between them. The CDR3 loop reads CATELGDRNQPQHF. In nucleotides, the CDR3 is TGTGCCACCGAGCTAGGGGATCGCAATCAGCCCCAGCATTTT.

The chain employs TRBV6-5 and TRBJ1-5, with D possibly TRBD1 on 6 matching bases. V gave up 5 bases and J gave up 6 bases, with 8 bases separating them. The CDR3 is made up of 12 amino acids. CDR1 MNHEY and CDR2 SVGAGI come from the germline V gene. As DNA, the CDR3 is TGTGCCAGCAGTCGCAGGGGTCAGCCCCAGCATTTT. Its protein is CASSRRGQPQHF.

The rearrangement links TRBV28 to TRBJ2-5; D unclear. The CDR3 is 17 residues long. V was clipped by 4 bases and J by 5 bases, with 23 bases between them. CDR1 is MDHEN and CDR2 is SYDVKM in the germline V gene. This CDR3 is CASSSSLNLFFRETQYF. CDR3 DNA sequence: TGTGCCAGCAGTTCCAGCCTAAATCTGTTTTTCAGGGAGACCCAGTACTTC. Full variable domain (rest looked up from reference TRBV28 and TRBJ2-5): DVKVTQSSRYLVKRTGEKVFLECVQDMDHENMFWYRQDPGLGLRLIYFSYDVKMKEKGDIPEGYSVSREKKERFSLILESASTNQTSMYLCASSSSLNLFFRETQYFGPGTRLLVL.

This chain links TRBV19 with TRBJ2-7, with TRBD1 matching over 9 bases. Trimming removed 6 bases from V and 6 bases from J; junction bases left unmatched: 9. CDR3 length: 14 amino acids. Germline V lookup: CDR1 LNHDA, CDR2 SQIVND (reference sequence). The CDR3 is CASRPGTGRFEQYF. As DNA, the CDR3 is TGTGCCAGTAGACCGGGGACAGGGCGGTTCGAGCAGTACTTC.